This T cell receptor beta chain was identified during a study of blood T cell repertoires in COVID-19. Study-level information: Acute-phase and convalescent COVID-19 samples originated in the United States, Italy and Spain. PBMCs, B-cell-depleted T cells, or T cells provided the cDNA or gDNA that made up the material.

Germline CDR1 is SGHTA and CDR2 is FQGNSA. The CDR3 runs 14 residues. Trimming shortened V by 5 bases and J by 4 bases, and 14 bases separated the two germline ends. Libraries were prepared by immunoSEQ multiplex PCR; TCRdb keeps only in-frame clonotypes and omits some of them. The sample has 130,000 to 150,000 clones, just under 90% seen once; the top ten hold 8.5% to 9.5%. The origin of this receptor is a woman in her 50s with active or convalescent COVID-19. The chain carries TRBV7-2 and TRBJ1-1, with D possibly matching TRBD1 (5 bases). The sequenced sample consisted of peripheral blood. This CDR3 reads CASSPPQGGTEAFF. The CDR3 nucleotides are TGTGCCAGCAGCCCCCCCCAGGGTGGCACTGAAGCTTTCTTT.